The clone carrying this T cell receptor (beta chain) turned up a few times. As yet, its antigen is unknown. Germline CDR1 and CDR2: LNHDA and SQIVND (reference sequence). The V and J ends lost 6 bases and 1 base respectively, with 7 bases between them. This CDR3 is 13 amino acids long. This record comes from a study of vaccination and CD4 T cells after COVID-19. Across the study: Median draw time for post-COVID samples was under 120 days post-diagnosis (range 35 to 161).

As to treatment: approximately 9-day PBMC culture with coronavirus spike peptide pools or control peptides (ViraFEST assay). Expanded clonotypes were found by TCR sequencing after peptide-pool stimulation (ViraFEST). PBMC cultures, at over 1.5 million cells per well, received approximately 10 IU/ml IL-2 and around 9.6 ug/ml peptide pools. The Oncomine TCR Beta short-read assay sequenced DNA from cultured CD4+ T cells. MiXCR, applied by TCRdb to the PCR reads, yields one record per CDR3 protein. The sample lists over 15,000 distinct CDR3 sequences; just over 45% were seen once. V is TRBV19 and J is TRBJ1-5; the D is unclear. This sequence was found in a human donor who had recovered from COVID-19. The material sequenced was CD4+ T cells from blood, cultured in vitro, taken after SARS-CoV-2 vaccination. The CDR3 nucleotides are TGTGCCAGTAGAGGGCCGAGCAATCAGCCCCAGCATTTT. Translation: CASRGPSNQPQHF.